This TCR beta chain was recorded in a study of OX40 agonist ivuxolimab in advanced cancers. Across the whole study: Patients got intravenous ivuxolimab at 0.01 to 10 mg/kg every 2 weeks. Eligibility rules accepted prior anti-PD-1, anti-PD-L1 or anti-CTLA-4 therapy, and 30% to 40% had some. Regarding the study as a whole: Clones of CD4+ and CD8+ blood T cells grew by week 6 at doses of 0.1 to 3.0 mg/kg.

Germline assignment: CDR1 SGDLS and CDR2 YYNGEE. CDR3 length: 17 amino acids. V was shortened by 0 bases and J by 3 bases, with 17 bases between the two germline ends. This clone was seen once. The target antigen is unknown. Data came from immunoSEQ multiplex PCR; TCRdb stores just in-frame clones and leaves some out. This sample yields tens of thousands of clones, of which around 92% are seen a single time; about a tenth belongs to the top ten. The source was CD4+ or CD8+ T cells sorted from blood, collected in a trial of the OX40 agonist ivuxolimab. This receptor was obtained from an adult with an advanced solid tumor such as melanoma, head and neck, liver or kidney cancer. The chain couples TRBV9 to TRBJ2-3; D uncertain. The CDR3 bases are TGTGCCAGCAGCGTAGCTTCGGCACCGGTAGCAACAGATACGCAGTATTTT. This encodes CASSVASAPVATDTQYF.